The rows below give T cell receptor beta chains drawn from one sample of a study of cytomegalovirus exposure and HLA in healthy donors. TCRdb's copy holds only in-frame clones and misses some; the assay was immunoSEQ multiplex PCR. There are fewer than 250,000 clones in the sample; more than 70% occur only once, and about 1% lies in the top ten. The specimen was PBMCs. The receptor source for this set is a middle-aged woman in good health and CMV-seronegative. The CDR3 runs from the conserved cysteine through the conserved F or W. Fields, in order: V gene, CDR3 length, J gene, CDR3 protein.

>TRBV11-2|13|TRBJ1-1
CASSRDRGTEAFF
>TRBV7-7|13|TRBJ2-4
CASSLMTGDIQYF
>TRBV9|13|TRBJ1-1
CASSAGGNTEAFF
>TRBV19|14|TRBJ2-7
CASSPRGLPYEQYF
>TRBV9|15|TRBJ2-1
CASSARAGVVNEQFF
>TRBV7-2|15|TRBJ2-7
CASSFRGDYSYEQYF
>TRBV19|16|TRBJ1-5
CASSTPRQGAWQPQHF
>TRBV27|13|TRBJ1-3
CASSLTGGNTIYF
>TRBV9|16|TRBJ1-2
CASSVANGRGNYGYTF
>TRBV5-1|16|TRBJ2-3
CASSSIGTSGSGTQYF
>TRBV19|18|TRBJ2-1
CASSIALAGLPSYNEQFF
>TRBV6-1|13|TRBJ2-7
CASSEGRWHEQYF
>TRBV19|16|TRBJ2-3
CASSPTLGGAADTQYF
>TRBV7-2|11|TRBJ2-3
CASSPRITQYF
>TRBV5-1|14|TRBJ1-1
CASSVRDRNTEAFF
>TRBV5-1|16|TRBJ1-1
CASSRGPSPGVAEAFF
>TRBV5-1|14|TRBJ2-2
CASRAPLMTGELFF
>TRBV11-2|12|TRBJ1-2
CASSLVQAGYTF
>TRBV5-4|15|TRBJ2-1
CASSLVAATYNEQFF
>TRBV2|18|TRBJ2-1
CASSDDDLAGYGNNEQFF